The 25 T cell receptor beta chains in this list originate from one sample, sequenced in a study of CD8 T cells in Susac syndrome (dated by TCRdb to the late 2010s). The library was built by means of the immunoSEQ multiplex PCR assay. RNA was extracted using the RNeasy kit, and about 0.45 to 1 microgram was reverse transcribed with random hexamers. TCRdb itself trimmed the public reads at Q25 with fastp, ran MiXCR and retained productive beta chains. Each entry merges the rows of one CDR3 protein and shows their most common DNA and genes. The sample profile shows some 100,000 distinct CDR3 sequences; 90% to 98% of them were found once. The ten biggest clones cover more than 0.095% of the sample. The specimen sequenced was CD4+ T cells from PBMCs. Receptors originate from a human donor in good health.

The chain is built from TRBV5-1 and TRBJ1-1; maybe TRBD1 (6 bases). The V end was cut by 0 bases, the J end by 8 bases, with 11 bases between. Germline CDR1 is SGHRS and CDR2 is YFSETQ. The CDR3 length is 13 residues. This CDR3 is CASSLEGGQEAFF. The CDR3 nucleotides are TGCGCCAGCAGCTTGGAAGGGGGGCAAGAAGCTTTCTTT.

The chain carries TRBV18 and TRBJ2-3; D is unresolved. From germline, CDR1 is KGHSH and CDR2 LQKENI. Trimming shortened V by 3 bases and J by 6 bases, and 16 bases separated the two germline ends. CDR3 length: 15 amino acids. Written as DNA, the CDR3 is TGTGCCAGCTCACCGGTCACAGTTACCGGGGATACGCAGTATTTT. Translating gives CASSPVTVTGDTQYF.

V and J are TRBV5-8 and TRBJ2-7, with D perhaps TRBD2 (5 bases). Germline V lookup: CDR1 SGHTS, CDR2 YDEGEE. Trimming cost V 8 bases and J 3 bases, with 18 bases left between them. The CDR3 has 14 amino acids. CDR3 sequence: CARNMPGYNYEQYF. The CDR3 DNA is TGTGCCAGAAATATGCCGGGATACAACTACGAGCAGTACTTC.

The chain uses TRBV14 and TRBJ2-4; D is uncertain. Germline-derived CDR1 and CDR2 are SGHDN and FVKESK. The V end lost 0 bases, the J end lost 5 bases, and 11 bases lay between the germline ends. This CDR3 is built from 15 residues. The CDR3 sequence is CASSQDSGRQNIQYF. Here the CDR3 DNA reads TGTGCCAGCAGCCAAGATTCCGGCCGCCAAAACATTCAGTACTTC. Complete variable domain (other parts from reference TRBV14 and TRBJ2-4): EAGVTQFPSHSVIEKGQTVTLRCDPISGHDNLYWYRRVMGKEIKFLLHFVKESKQDESGMPNNRFLAERTGGTYSTLKVQPAELEDSGVYFCASSQDSGRQNIQYFGAGTRLSVL.

This clonotype was observed a few times. The chain employs TRBV28 and TRBJ2-1; the D is unclear. The CDR3 has 12 residues. The ends were cut back, 2 bases at V and 7 bases at J, with 6 bases in the middle. Germline V CDR1 and CDR2: MDHEN, SYDVKM. The CDR3 nucleotides are TGTGCCAGCAGTTTAGCGAGGAATGAGCAGTTCTTC. Protein: CASSLARNEQFF.

The chain joins TRBV7-9 to TRBJ1-2, with D uncertain. This CDR3 has 15 residues. The germline V and J ends were trimmed by 5 bases and 4 bases, with 17 bases remaining between them. Germline V CDR1 and CDR2: SEHNR, FQNEAQ (reference sequence). The CDR3 DNA reads TGTGCCAGCAGCCCCCCTGGGAACGGCGGCTATGGCTACACCTTC. Translated, it gives CASSPPGNGGYGYTF. The full variable domain, completed using reference TRBV7-9 and TRBJ1-2, is DTGVSQNPRHKITKRGQNVTFRCDPISEHNRLYWYRQTLGQGPEFLTYFQNEAQLEKSRLLSDRFSAERPKGSFSTLEIQRTEQGDSAMYLCASSPPGNGGYGYTFGSGTRLTVV.

The chain is built from TRBV4-2 and TRBJ1-3; a possible D gene is TRBD1 (5 bases). V was clipped by 0 bases and J by 4 bases, with 10 bases between them. Germline V gene data show CDR1 as LGHNA and CDR2 as YNFKEQ. The CDR3 covers 15 residues. CDR3 sequence (DNA): TGTGCCAGCAGCCAAGATTTCCGGGGGGGAAACACCATATATTTT. The encoded protein is CASSQDFRGGNTIYF.

The CDR3 nucleotides are TGCGCCAGCAGCCGGGACCCAACCTACGAGCAGTACTTC. Its translation is CASSRDPTYEQYF. V is TRBV4-3 and J is TRBJ2-7; D is possibly TRBD1 or TRBD2 (5 bases each). The CDR3 totals 13 residues. Germline V lookup: CDR1 LGHNA, CDR2 YSLEER. The V end lost 4 bases, the J end lost 2 bases, and 9 bases lay between the germline ends.

The CDR3: CASSRDRGVFGANVLTF. The CDR3 nucleotides read TGTGCCAGCAGCAGGGACAGGGGAGTTTTTGGGGCCAACGTCCTGACTTTC. The chain is built from TRBV11-2 and TRBJ2-6, with 10 bases matching TRBD1. The CDR3 contains 17 residues. Trimming cost V 5 bases and J 3 bases; bases outside gene matches: 7. Germline loops: CDR1 SGHAT, CDR2 FQNNGV. Combining the CDR3 with reference TRBV11-2 and TRBJ2-6 gives the whole variable domain EAGVAQSPRYKIIEKRQSVAFWCNPISGHATLYWYQQILGQGPKLLIQFQNNGVVDDSQLPKDRFSAERLKGVDSTLKIQPAKLEDSAVYLCASSRDRGVFGANVLTFGAGSRLTVL.

The chain uses TRBV6-5 and TRBJ2-2; D is possibly TRBD1 (5 bases). The CDR3 spans 14 residues. CDR1 and CDR2 (germline): MNHEY, SVGAGI. Trimming shortened V by 7 bases and J by 1 base, and 10 bases separated the two germline ends. The CDR3 bases are TGTGCCAGCAAAAGGGGTGTGAACACCGGGGAGCTGTTTTTT. As protein: CASKRGVNTGELFF.

This chain uses TRBV12-3 or TRBV12-4 with TRBJ2-1; D perhaps matches TRBD2 (6 bases). V lost 5 bases, J lost 5 bases, and 10 bases lay in between. This CDR3 region has 13 residues. The CDR3 protein is CASSPWGDNEQFF. In DNA form, the CDR3 reads TGTGCCAGCAGTCCATGGGGGGACAATGAGCAGTTCTTC.

The CDR3 DNA sequence: TGTGCCAGCAGGCTGACAGGGGAGGGTGGCTACACCTTC. Its translation: CASRLTGEGGYTF. The chain employs TRBV6-5 and TRBJ1-2, with TRBD1 matching 8 bases. In germline, CDR1 is MNHEY, CDR2 SVGAGI. V shed 6 bases, J shed 7 bases, and the junction held 7 bases outside the gene matches. This CDR3 region has 13 residues.

The chain is built from TRBV5-1 and TRBJ2-1, with TRBD2 identical over 7 bases. With V trimmed by 4 bases and J by 7 bases, 8 bases remained unmatched. Per germline, CDR1 SGHRS and CDR2 YFSETQ. The CDR3 contains 14 residues. In nucleotides, the CDR3 is TGCGCCAGCAGCATTAGCGGGCCGGGGAATGAGCAGTTCTTC. This encodes CASSISGPGNEQFF.

The rearrangement joins TRBV20-1 to TRBJ1-1; no reliable D call. Trimming stripped 3 bases from V and 0 bases from J, with 2 bases between. CDR3 length equals 11 residues. Germline CDR1 and CDR2: DFQATT and SNEGSKA (reference sequence). CDR3 amino acids: CSASMNTEAFF. CDR3 sequence (DNA): TGCAGTGCTAGCATGAACACTGAAGCTTTCTTT.

This sequence joins TRBV7-2 and TRBJ2-3; possibly TRBD1 for D (6 bases). This CDR3 contains 12 residues. V was cut by 4 bases and J by 5 bases, with 7 bases left in between. Per germline, CDR1 SGHTA and CDR2 FQGNSA. This CDR3 is CASSWGQDTQYF. In DNA form, the CDR3 reads TGTGCCAGCAGCTGGGGGCAAGATACGCAGTATTTT.

This chain joins TRBV9 and TRBJ2-7; 9 nucleotides agree with TRBD1. CDR1 and CDR2 from the germline V gene are SGDLS and YYNGEE. Trimming at V came to 4 bases and at J to 7 bases, leaving 9 bases not matched to a gene. The CDR3 length is 14 residues. The CDR3: CASSKYGTGREQYF. In DNA, the CDR3 is TGTGCCAGCAGCAAATACGGGACAGGGCGAGAGCAGTACTTC. The full variable domain, completed using reference TRBV9 and TRBJ2-7, is DSGVTQTPKHLITATGQRVTLRCSPRSGDLSVYWYQQSLDQGLQFLIQYYNGEERAKGNILERFSAQQFPDLHSELNLSSLELGDSALYFCASSKYGTGREQYFGPGTRLTVT.

The V and J genes are TRBV20-1 and TRBJ2-3; a possible D gene is TRBD1 (5 bases). V lost 6 bases, J lost 4 bases, and 14 bases lay in between. CDR1 and CDR2 from the germline V gene are DFQATT and SNEGSKA (reference sequence). The CDR3 consists of 13 residues. The CDR3 nucleotides read TGCAGTGCCCCGACAGATGCGGCAGATACGCAGTATTTT. It specifies CSAPTDAADTQYF.

CDR3 sequence: CSFRPLQGNYGYTF. CDR3 nucleotide sequence: TGCAGCTTTCGCCCTTTACAGGGCAACTATGGCTACACCTTC. The gene calls are TRBV29-1 and TRBJ1-2, with D perhaps TRBD1 (6 bases). The V and J ends lost 8 bases and 2 bases respectively, with 18 bases between them. The CDR3 loop spans 14 amino acids. Germline CDR1 and CDR2: SQVTM and ANQGSEA.

The V gene is TRBV2, the J gene TRBJ2-2; no clear D gene. The CDR3 contains 13 residues. Looked up from germline, CDR1 is SNHLY and CDR2 is FYNNEI. V gave up 4 bases and J gave up 4 bases, with 7 bases separating them. CDR3 sequence: CASSVRSTGELFF. The DNA for the CDR3 is TGTGCCAGCAGTGTACGAAGCACCGGGGAGCTGTTTTTT.

The J gene is TRBJ2-1, the V gene TRBV7-2; maybe TRBD2 (7 bases). The CDR3 sequence is 13 residues long. V lost 8 bases and J lost 7, with 15 bases in between. The germline V gene has CDR1 SGHTA and CDR2 FQGNSA. The CDR3 region is CASWRGPTNEQFF. CDR3 coding DNA: TGTGCCAGCTGGCGGGGGCCCACTAATGAGCAGTTCTTC. Together with reference TRBV7-2 and TRBJ2-1, the CDR3 gives the full variable domain: GAGVSQSPSNKVTEKGKDVELRCDPISGHTALYWYRQSLGQGLEFLIYFQGNSAPDKSGLPSDRFSAERTGGSVSTLTIQRTQQEDSAVYLCASWRGPTNEQFFGPGTRLTVL.

The CDR3 spells CASSLGVRPGQETQYF. CDR3 DNA sequence: TGTGCCAGCAGCTTAGGCGTCAGGCCGGGGCAAGAGACCCAGTACTTC. The V gene is TRBV7-2, the J gene TRBJ2-5; D might be TRBD2 (5 bases). Germline CDR1 SGHTA, CDR2 FQGNSA. This CDR3 has 16 amino acids. Trimming took off 1 base at V and 2 bases at J, with 14 bases between the two ends. Based on the CDR3 plus reference TRBV7-2 and TRBJ2-5, the full variable domain is GAGVSQSPSNKVTEKGKDVELRCDPISGHTALYWYRQSLGQGLEFLIYFQGNSAPDKSGLPSDRFSAERTGGSVSTLTIQRTQQEDSAVYLCASSLGVRPGQETQYFGPGTRLLVL.

The chain is built from TRBV7-9 and TRBJ1-1, with 8 bases matching TRBD1. With 5 bases clipped from V and 7 bases from J, the junction kept 6 bases outside the gene matches. Germline CDR1 reads SEHNR; CDR2 reads FQNEAQ (reference sequence). This CDR3 spans 13 amino acids. CDR3 sequence (DNA): TGTGCCAGCAGCCCGACAGGGGACGGTGAAGCTTTCTTT. It yields the protein CASSPTGDGEAFF.

The chain combines TRBV29-1 with TRBJ2-5; no definite D call. The CDR3 length is 9 residues. V was trimmed by 3 bases and J by 7 bases, leaving 3 bases between them. The germline CDR1 and CDR2 sequences are SQVTM and ANQGSEA. The CDR3 sequence is CSVEGTQYF. CDR3 DNA: TGCAGCGTTGAGGGGACCCAGTACTTC.

The CDR3, as DNA: TGCGCCAGCACCGATAGCGGGGGGGGCCCGTACGAGCAGTACTTC. Encoded protein: CASTDSGGGPYEQYF. The chain uses TRBV5-1 and TRBJ2-7; 11 nucleotides line up with TRBD2. The J segment lost 4 bases and the V segment lost 6 bases, leaving 9 bases of the junction unmatched. Looked up from germline, CDR1 is SGHRS and CDR2 is YFSETQ. The CDR3 has 15 amino acids.

The chain has TRBV6-1 and TRBJ2-5; 9 bases match TRBD1. The CDR3 loop spans 16 amino acids. The germline CDR1 and CDR2 sequences are MNHNS and SASEGT. V trimming: 6 bases; J trimming: 2 bases; junction bases outside the gene matches: 10. The CDR3, as DNA: TGTGCCAGCAGACCCCCCGGGACAGGGATTCAAGAGACCCAGTACTTC. This gives the protein CASRPPGTGIQETQYF.